The source of this T cell receptor beta chain is a study of shared clonotypes between healthy human individuals. The table came from immunoSEQ multiplex PCR; TCRdb's copy has only in-frame clones and leaves some out. The table has roughly 2 million clones, approximately 96% seen once; the top ten hold roughly 0.13%. The sample taken for sequencing was naive CD4+ T cells sorted from blood. The subset here: CD45RA+ positively selected. The TCR was taken from a man younger than 35 in good health.

CDR3 protein: CASSPGDSSNQPQHF. The CDR3 bases are TGTGCCAGCAGCCCCGGGGACTCAAGCAATCAGCCCCAGCATTTT. The chain carries TRBV7-9 and TRBJ1-5, with D perhaps matching TRBD1 (5 bases). Germline CDR1 SEHNR, CDR2 FQNEAQ (reference sequence). The V gene lost 5 bases and the J gene lost 1 base, with 12 bases spanning the gap. CDR3 length equals 15 residues.